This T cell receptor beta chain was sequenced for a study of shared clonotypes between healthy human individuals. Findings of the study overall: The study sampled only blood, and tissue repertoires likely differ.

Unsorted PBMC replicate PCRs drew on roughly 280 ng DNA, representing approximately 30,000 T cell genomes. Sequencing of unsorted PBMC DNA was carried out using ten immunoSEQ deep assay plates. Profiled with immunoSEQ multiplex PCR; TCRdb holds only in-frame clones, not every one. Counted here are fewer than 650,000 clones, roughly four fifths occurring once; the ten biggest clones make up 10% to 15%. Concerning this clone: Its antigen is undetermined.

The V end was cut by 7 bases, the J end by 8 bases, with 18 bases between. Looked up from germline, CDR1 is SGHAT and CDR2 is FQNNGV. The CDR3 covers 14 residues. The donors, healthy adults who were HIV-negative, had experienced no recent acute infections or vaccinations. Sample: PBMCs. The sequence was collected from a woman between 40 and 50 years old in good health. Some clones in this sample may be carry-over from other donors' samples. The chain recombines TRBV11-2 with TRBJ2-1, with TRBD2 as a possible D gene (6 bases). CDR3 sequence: CASNERGSGDEQFF. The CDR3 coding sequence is TGTGCCAGCAACGAACGGGGGTCAGGCGATGAGCAGTTCTTC.